The T cell receptor beta chain under discussion was sequenced for a study of blood T cells in healthy people across ages. This clonotype was observed a handful of times. V lost 7 bases and J 7 bases, leaving 16 bases between the germline ends. CDR1 and CDR2 from the germline V gene are SQVTM and ANQGSEA. The CDR3 has 13 amino acids. Sample-barcoded 5' priming and a J-beta primer mix drove a second PCR of about 6 to 11 cycles. Using its own MiXCR run on the 5' RACE reads, TCRdb lists one record per CDR3 protein. The sample includes some 1.8 million distinct CDR3 sequences, approximately 39% of them seen just once.

The chain links TRBV29-1 to TRBJ1-4, with D possibly matching TRBD1 (5 bases). The source is a human donor in good health. Sequencing input: blood. CDR3 amino acids: CSASGMGGEKLFF. CDR3 coding DNA: TGCAGCGCCTCAGGGATGGGTGGTGAAAAACTGTTTTTT.